The clone carrying this TCR beta chain appeared a few times. The record originates from a study of shared T cell receptors in the human thymus. CDR1 is SGHNT and CDR2 is YYREEE in the germline V gene (reference sequence). V was cut by 0 bases and J by 0 bases, with 13 bases left in between. This CDR3 is 17 amino acids long. Clones were sequenced by immunoSEQ multiplex PCR, and TCRdb holds only the in-frame ones, with some missing. The sample comprises just under 550,000 clones, around 82% of which are singletons, and around 0.012% rests with the top ten. The data also belong to a second study, concerning human thymus T cells. Turning to that study: Resections that were taken during corrective heart surgery supplied the thymus tissue.

V and J are TRBV5-4 and TRBJ1-3; unclear D gene. This TCR was recovered from a boy younger than two with a congenital heart defect. Sequences were obtained from thymocytes. The CDR3 DNA sequence: TGTGCCAGCAGCTTGGGACTCGGGTTCTCCTCTGGAAACACCATATATTTT. As protein: CASSLGLGFSSGNTIYF.